Below, 20 T cell receptor beta chains from the same sample are listed, as sequenced in a study of blood T cell repertoires in COVID-19. Libraries were prepared by immunoSEQ multiplex PCR; TCRdb keeps only in-frame clonotypes and omits some of them. In the table there are under 300,000 clones, roughly 85% of which are singletons. Sequencing was done on a sample of peripheral blood. The receptors here all came from a human donor in a cohort sampled during active COVID-19.

The chain recombines TRBV5-1 with TRBJ2-1, with D perhaps TRBD2 (5 bases). Germline lookup yields CDR1 SGHRS and CDR2 YFSETQ. V was trimmed by 2 bases and J by 0 bases, leaving 15 bases between them. The CDR3 extends over 17 amino acids. The CDR3 DNA follows: TGCGCCAGCAGCTTCACCCTCCGGGGAAGCTCCTACAATGAGCAGTTCTTC. Its translation is CASSFTLRGSSYNEQFF.

The CDR3 sequence: CASSPLAVSYEQYF. The DNA for the CDR3 is TGTGCCAGCAGTCCCCTAGCGGTCTCCTACGAGCAGTACTTC. The genes are TRBV28 and TRBJ2-7; TRBD2 aligns across 7 bases. The CDR3 length is 14 residues. Germline V CDR1 and CDR2: MDHEN, SYDVKM. Trimming at V came to 5 bases and at J to 0 bases, leaving 4 bases not matched to a gene.

V gene TRBV4-1 combines with J gene TRBJ2-1; D uncertain. This CDR3 spans 16 amino acids. Germline V lookup: CDR1 MGHRA, CDR2 YSYEKL. V was trimmed by 3 bases and J by 0 bases, leaving 12 bases between them. The CDR3 reads CASSQLGMGSYNEQFF. In DNA form, the CDR3 reads TGCGCCAGCAGCCAGCTAGGAATGGGCTCCTACAATGAGCAGTTCTTC.

This clone was found once. The chain has TRBV18 and TRBJ1-1, with TRBD1 identical over 7 bases. Germline assignment: CDR1 KGHSH and CDR2 LQKENI. With 3 bases clipped from V and 5 bases from J, the junction kept 12 bases outside the gene matches. The CDR3 is 16 amino acids. The CDR3 nucleotides read TGTGCCAGCTCACCGCTAATTCTCCGACAGGGTACTGAAGCTTTCTTT. Its protein is CASSPLILRQGTEAFF.

The chain employs TRBV5-1 and TRBJ2-7; D unclear. This CDR3 has 12 amino acids. The V end was cut by 1 base, the J end by 1 base, with 3 bases between. The germline CDR1 and CDR2 sequences are SGHRS and YFSETQ. For the CDR3, the DNA is TGCGCCAGCAGCTTGCAGTCCTACGAGCAGTACTTC. Translating it yields CASSLQSYEQYF. Drawing the rest from reference TRBV5-1 and TRBJ2-7, the complete variable domain is KAGVTQTPRYLIKTRGQQVTLSCSPISGHRSVSWYQQTPGQGLQFLFEYFSETQRNKGNFPGRFSGRQFSNSRSEMNVSTLELGDSALYLCASSLQSYEQYFGPGTRLTVT.

Note on this clone: Other DNA sequences within the sample encode an identical CDR3. This chain joins TRBV3-1 (or the pseudogene TRBV3-2) and TRBJ1-3; 7 bases match TRBD1. CDR3 length equals 14 residues. Germline trimming cut 4 bases from V and 1 base from J; bases unmatched to any gene: 1. CDR1 is LGHDT, CDR2 YNNKEL, per germline (reference sequence). CDR3 region: CASSRQGSGNTIYF. In DNA, the CDR3 is TGTGCCAGCAGCCGACAGGGTTCTGGAAACACCATATATTTT.

The count of this clone is one. This chain uses TRBV28 with TRBJ2-2; possibly TRBD2 for D (6 bases). The V gene lost 6 bases and the J gene lost 6 bases, with 11 bases spanning the gap. This CDR3 region has 13 residues. Germline CDR1 is MDHEN and CDR2 is SYDVKM. DNA for the CDR3: TGTGCCAGCAGGGGCGGCGGGGCCGGGGAGCTGTTTTTT. Its protein product is CASRGGGAGELFF. The variable domain in full, with the rest retrieved from reference TRBV28 and TRBJ2-2, is DVKVTQSSRYLVKRTGEKVFLECVQDMDHENMFWYRQDPGLGLRLIYFSYDVKMKEKGDIPEGYSVSREKKERFSLILESASTNQTSMYLCASRGGGAGELFFGEGSRLTVL.

The chain has TRBV11-3 and TRBJ2-1; possible D gene TRBD2, 5 bases. The V end lost 8 bases, the J end lost 5 bases, and 10 bases lay between the germline ends. The CDR3 contains 12 residues. Germline V lookup: CDR1 SGHNT, CDR2 YENEEA. CDR3 protein: CASSGENNEQFF. The CDR3, as DNA: TGTGCCAGCTCCGGGGAAAACAATGAGCAGTTCTTC.

This chain uses TRBV27 with TRBJ2-4; TRBD2 agrees at 13 bases. The CDR3 extends over 13 amino acids. V shed 8 bases, J shed 6 bases, and the junction held 1 base outside the gene matches. CDR1 and CDR2 (germline): MNHEY, SMNVEV (reference sequence). The CDR3 region is CASWTSGRNIQYF. As DNA, the CDR3 is TGTGCCAGCTGGACTAGCGGGAGAAACATTCAGTACTTC.

This rearrangement joins TRBV3-1 (or the pseudogene TRBV3-2) to TRBJ1-3; possibly TRBD1 for D (5 bases). Germline loops: CDR1 LGHDT, CDR2 YNNKEL (reference sequence). The germline V and J ends were trimmed by 1 base and 2 bases, with 9 bases remaining between them. The CDR3 is 15 amino acids. This CDR3 is CASSQVGQTGNTIYF. CDR3 sequence (DNA): TGTGCCAGCAGCCAAGTGGGGCAAACTGGAAACACCATATATTTT.

This clone was picked up a small number of times. The rearrangement uses TRBV18 and TRBJ2-1, with 8 bases that match TRBD1. The germline gives CDR1 KGHSH, CDR2 LQKENI. J was trimmed by 3 bases and V by 3 bases; bases with no gene match: 22. This CDR3 spans 21 amino acids. CDR3: CASSPKPTDRGRGWFYNEQFF. The DNA for the CDR3 is TGTGCCAGCTCACCGAAGCCGACAGACAGGGGAAGAGGCTGGTTCTACAATGAGCAGTTCTTC.

V and J are TRBV5-8 and TRBJ1-1, with D perhaps matching TRBD1 (5 bases). Germline assignment: CDR1 SGHTS and CDR2 YDEGEE. Trimming took off 3 bases at V and 11 bases at J, with 17 bases between the two ends. This CDR3 region has 13 residues. The DNA of the CDR3 is TGTGCCAGCAGCTCATATCCCGGGGGTACGGCTTTCTTT. Residues: CASSSYPGGTAFF.

This clone came up many times. The chain couples TRBV10-2 to TRBJ2-7; the D gene is possibly TRBD1 (6 bases). Germline V gives CDR1 WSHSY, CDR2 SAAADI. V lost 5 bases and J lost 3, with 8 bases in between. The CDR3 is made up of 12 amino acids. CDR3 DNA sequence: TGCGCCAGCAGTACAGGGATCTACGAGCAGTACTTC. This sequence encodes CASSTGIYEQYF.

The V and J genes are TRBV7-9 and TRBJ1-1, with D perhaps TRBD1 (5 bases). The V end lost 7 bases, the J end lost 0 bases, and 15 bases lay between the germline ends. The CDR3 is 15 residues long. Germline CDR1 reads SEHNR; CDR2 reads FQNEAQ (reference sequence). CDR3 bases: TGTGCCAGCAAACCTAGCGGGGGACTGAACACTGAAGCTTTCTTT. This gives the protein CASKPSGGLNTEAFF.

The chain links TRBV28 to TRBJ2-5; 7 bases agree with TRBD2. This CDR3 contains 14 residues. V lost 6 bases and J lost 7; bases outside the gene matches: 11. The V gene's germline CDR1 is MDHEN and CDR2 SYDVKM. The CDR3 protein is CASRLGGSQTTQYF. CDR3 nucleotide sequence: TGTGCCAGCAGACTGGGGGGGTCACAAACGACCCAGTACTTC.

The rearrangement uses TRBV7-8 and TRBJ2-1; TRBD1 is a possible D gene (6 bases). This CDR3 region has 14 residues. CDR1 is SGHVS and CDR2 is FQNEAQ in the germline V gene. V was pared by 6 bases and J by 6 bases, with 15 bases between. The CDR3 nucleotides read TGTGCCAGCAGGTTGGGACATTCCCTCAATGAGCAGTTCTTC. Translation: CASRLGHSLNEQFF.

This clone appeared a single time. The chain is built from TRBV7-9 and TRBJ2-5; 9 positions agree with TRBD2. Germline CDR1 and CDR2: SEHNR and FQNEAQ (reference sequence). The CDR3 totals 14 residues. The V segment lost 3 bases and the J segment 5 bases; nucleotides outside the gene matches: 4. The CDR3 nucleotides read TGTGCCAGCAGCTTGGCGGGAGGGGGTGAGACCCAGTACTTC. It specifies CASSLAGGGETQYF.

The V gene is TRBV24-1, the J gene TRBJ2-5; 8 bases agree with TRBD2. V was clipped by 3 bases and J by 2 bases; unmatched bases: 7. Germline CDR1 reads KGHDR; CDR2 reads SFDVKD. The CDR3 is 16 amino acids. This CDR3 reads CATSDTTTSVQETQYF. CDR3 DNA: TGTGCCACCAGTGATACGACGACTAGCGTGCAAGAGACCCAGTACTTC.

The J gene is TRBJ2-1, the V gene TRBV19, with unresolved D. This CDR3 is built from 13 residues. The germline V gene encodes CDR1 LNHDA and CDR2 SQIVND (reference sequence). The V end lost 7 bases, the J end lost 1 base, and 8 bases lay between the germline ends. The CDR3 here is CASTKRSYNEQFF. As DNA, the CDR3 is TGTGCCAGTACCAAACGGTCCTACAATGAGCAGTTCTTC. Based on the CDR3 plus reference TRBV19 and TRBJ2-1, the full variable domain is DGGITQSPKYLFRKEGQNVTLSCEQNLNHDAMYWYRQDPGQGLRLIYYSQIVNDFQKGDIAEGYSVSREKKESFPLTVTSAQKNPTAFYLCASTKRSYNEQFFGPGTRLTVL.

V usage is TRBV27 and J usage is TRBJ2-1; D not certain. From germline, CDR1 is MNHEY and CDR2 SMNVEV (reference sequence). V dropped 5 bases and J dropped 0 bases, with 17 bases sitting between them. The CDR3 totals 17 residues. The CDR3 region has the DNA TGTGCCAGCAGTGCCCTCGGCGGAAAGAGCTCCTACAATGAGCAGTTCTTC. Translating it yields CASSALGGKSSYNEQFF.